A selection of T cell receptor beta chains follows, all from one sample in a study of CD8 T cells in ankylosing spondylitis. Via MiXCR, TCRdb re-called the 5' RACE reads, giving one row per CDR3 protein. This sample carries 130,000 or so distinct CDR3 sequences, over 9.5% of them seen once, and the ten largest clones take about 4%. Sequenced input: blood, either unsorted or a sorted T cell fraction (not recorded which). The receptors stem from a female donor with ankylosing spondylitis or in good health (not recorded which). Both conserved end residues are trimmed from each CDR3.

CDR3 protein,J gene,V gene
ASSLSAAFTLNTQY,TRBJ2-3,TRBV7-2
ASSLVRRGQSSEAF,TRBJ1-1,TRBV5-6
ASSYQYNSPLH,TRBJ1-6,TRBV6-5
SATQRYSSYNEQF,TRBJ2-1,TRBV20-1
ASKGPFYEQY,TRBJ2-7,TRBV2
ASSSGDSNTEAF,TRBJ1-1,TRBV5-1
ASSQTGTGGHEQF,TRBJ2-1,TRBV4-1
SAQDTNTEAF,TRBJ1-1,TRBV20-1
ASSLPLTGTTYYGYT,TRBJ1-2,TRBV5-6
ASSLSGEETQY,TRBJ2-5,TRBV5-1
ASSLGPGLRDTQY,TRBJ2-3,TRBV7-2
ASQFRGSNYGYT,TRBJ1-2,TRBV6-5
AISDPTGTPGYT,TRBJ1-2,TRBV10-3
SFIPWGGHQETQY,TRBJ2-5,TRBV20-1
ASSYFPQATYEQY,TRBJ2-7,TRBV6-5
SAIIAGANSGANVLT,TRBJ2-6,TRBV20-1
SARVETQY,TRBJ2-5,TRBV20-1
ASSYRGSNQPQH,TRBJ1-5,TRBV12-3/TRBV12-4